A single sample is the source of the 24 T cell receptor beta chains below, sequenced in a study of blood T cell repertoires in COVID-19. Clones were read by immunoSEQ multiplex PCR, and TCRdb kept only the in-frame ones, dropping some. Of 150,000 to 200,000 clones in the sample, approximately 80% were seen once. The sample taken for sequencing was PBMCs or T cells enriched from blood (not recorded which). The source is a woman aged 45-65 years who had recovered from COVID-19.

The J gene is TRBJ1-1, the V gene TRBV7-3; weak D call: TRBD1 (5 bases). V was cut by 5 bases and J by 1 base, with 11 bases left in between. The germline V gene has CDR1 SGHTA and CDR2 FQGTGA. The CDR3 is 14 amino acids. The CDR3 nucleotides read TGTGCCAGCAGCAGGGGCAAAGAGAACACTGAAGCTTTCTTT. Translated, it gives CASSRGKENTEAFF.

This chain uses TRBV7-9 with TRBJ2-1, with TRBD2 matching 8 bases. This CDR3 spans 14 amino acids. Germline loops: CDR1 SEHNR, CDR2 FQNEAQ (reference sequence). J was trimmed by 8 bases and V by 3 bases; bases with no gene match: 6. The DNA for the CDR3 is TGTGCCAGCAGCTTGAGCGGGAGATTTGATGAGCAGTTCTTC. It yields the protein CASSLSGRFDEQFF.

The genes are TRBV19 and TRBJ1-6; 8 bases agree with TRBD1. Germline CDR1 is LNHDA and CDR2 is SQIVND (reference sequence). This CDR3 comprises 18 residues. The ends lost 4 bases at V and 10 bases at J; junction bases unmatched: 18. The CDR3 DNA follows: TGTGCCAGTAGTACGGTGCCTCCGCGACAGGGGTCATTCTCACCCCTCCACTTT. Amino acid sequence: CASSTVPPRQGSFSPLHF. Drawing the rest from reference TRBV19 and TRBJ1-6, the complete variable domain is DGGITQSPKYLFRKEGQNVTLSCEQNLNHDAMYWYRQDPGQGLRLIYYSQIVNDFQKGDIAEGYSVSREKKESFPLTVTSAQKNPTAFYLCASSTVPPRQGSFSPLHFGNGTRLTVT.

This clone was observed at least ten times. The genes are TRBV7-2 and TRBJ1-1, with D unclear. Trimming stripped 1 base from V and 6 bases from J, with 9 bases between. The CDR3 has 13 residues. From germline, CDR1 is SGHTA and CDR2 FQGNSA. CDR3 sequence: CASSLGVVAEAFF. The CDR3 nucleotides are TGTGCCAGCAGCTTAGGCGTTGTAGCTGAAGCTTTCTTT.

The CDR3 nucleotides read TGTGCCAGCAGTGTCCTTCTTCTGACAGGAAGCAATGAGGGACTGTTTTTT. Translated: CASSVLLLTGSNEGLFF. V gene TRBV6-4 combines with J gene TRBJ1-4; TRBD1 might be the D (6 bases). The length of the CDR3 is 17 residues. Germline assignment: CDR1 MRHNA and CDR2 SNTAGT. Trimming removed 4 bases from V and 13 bases from J, with 28 bases in between.

The rearrangement uses TRBV7-2 and TRBJ1-6; 9 bases map to TRBD1. The V segment lost 1 base and the J segment 6 bases; nucleotides outside the gene matches: 7. There are 17 residues in the CDR3. Germline V gene sequence: CDR1 SGHTA, CDR2 FQGNSA. CDR3 in amino acids: CASSLVAQGAPNSPLHF. The CDR3 DNA is TGTGCCAGCAGCTTAGTGGCACAGGGGGCGCCTAATTCACCCCTCCACTTT.

The rearrangement uses TRBV10-3 and TRBJ1-2; possible D gene TRBD1, 5 bases. Deletions cut 8 bases from V and 4 bases from J, with 8 bases between. Germline V lookup: CDR1 ENHRY, CDR2 SYGVKD. The CDR3 contains 11 residues. The CDR3 is CAIGASYGYTF. The CDR3 nucleotides read TGTGCCATCGGGGCCTCCTATGGCTACACCTTC.

V is TRBV5-1 and J is TRBJ2-1; 9 nucleotides align to TRBD2. The germline gives CDR1 SGHRS, CDR2 YFSETQ. There are 15 residues in the CDR3. V shed 1 base, J shed 5 bases, and the junction held 4 bases outside the gene matches. The CDR3, as DNA: TGCGCCAGCAGCTTGAGCAGCGGGAGGCACAATGAGCAGTTCTTC. Amino acids: CASSLSSGRHNEQFF.

The CDR3 sequence: CASSLGTGAQNEKLFF. CDR3 DNA sequence: TGTGCCAGCAGCCTCGGGACAGGGGCCCAGAATGAAAAACTGTTTTTT. The V and J genes are TRBV7-2 and TRBJ1-4, with 10 bases that match TRBD1. Per germline, CDR1 SGHTA and CDR2 FQGNSA. This CDR3 is 16 amino acids long. Trimming at V came to 5 bases and at J to 5 bases, leaving 8 bases not matched to a gene.

This clone appeared once. The V call is TRBV7-2, the J call TRBJ2-2; possible D gene TRBD2, 6 bases. The CDR3 totals 15 residues. Germline V CDR1 and CDR2: SGHTA, FQGNSA. V lost 0 bases, J lost 4 bases, and 9 bases lay in between. The CDR3 DNA sequence: TGTGCCAGCAGCTTAGCGGGACTCCGCACCGGGGAGCTGTTTTTT. This gives the protein CASSLAGLRTGELFF.

V usage is TRBV7-9 and J usage is TRBJ2-1; D is possibly TRBD2 (5 bases). Trimming removed 2 bases at V and 7 bases at J, with 12 bases between. Germline V gives CDR1 SEHNR, CDR2 FQNEAQ (reference sequence). This CDR3 is 14 amino acids long. CDR3 in amino acids: CASSLFGGGNEQFF. CDR3 nucleotides: TGTGCCAGCAGCTTATTTGGCGGAGGTAATGAGCAGTTCTTC.

This clone showed up just a few times. The chain carries TRBV19 and TRBJ2-1, with D unresolved. V lost 5 bases, J lost 0 bases, and 14 bases lay in between. CDR1 and CDR2 from the germline V gene are LNHDA and SQIVND (reference sequence). The CDR3 spans 16 residues. CDR3 sequence reads: CASSLRQVYSYNEQFF. CDR3 nucleotide sequence: TGTGCCAGTAGTCTAAGACAAGTTTACTCCTACAATGAGCAGTTCTTC.

The chain joins TRBV7-3 to TRBJ2-5, with D possibly TRBD1 on 5 matching bases. V lost 2 bases, J lost 2 bases, and 6 bases lay in between. The V gene's germline CDR1 is SGHTA and CDR2 FQGTGA. This CDR3 comprises 13 residues. For the CDR3, the DNA is TGTGCCAGCAGCTTAGGGGCACAAGAGACCCAGTACTTC. This codes for CASSLGAQETQYF.

The rearrangement links TRBV18 to TRBJ1-3; TRBD1 matches at 10 bases. The germline gives CDR1 KGHSH, CDR2 LQKENI. V was clipped by 2 bases and J by 0 bases; unmatched bases: 4. This CDR3 spans 17 amino acids. CDR3 sequence reads: CASSPGDRGISGNTIYF. The CDR3 nucleotides read TGTGCCAGCTCACCAGGGGACAGGGGAATCTCTGGAAACACCATATATTTT.

The V gene is TRBV19, the J gene TRBJ2-3; 8 bases are a match to TRBD1. Germline CDR1 LNHDA, CDR2 SQIVND (reference sequence). This CDR3 is 16 amino acids long. Losses at the gene ends were 5 bases for V and 0 bases for J; bases not matched to a gene: 7. CDR3 protein: CASSHWTGSSTDTQYF. CDR3 DNA: TGTGCCAGTAGTCACTGGACAGGGAGTAGCACAGATACGCAGTATTTT.

The CDR3 sequence: CASRRGLVGELFF. In nucleotides, the CDR3 is TGCGCCAGCCGCCGGGGGTTGGTCGGGGAGCTGTTTTTT. V usage is TRBV10-2 and J usage is TRBJ2-2; D might be TRBD2 (6 bases). The V end was cut by 8 bases, the J end by 7 bases, with 14 bases between. CDR1 is WSHSY, CDR2 SAAADI, per germline. This CDR3 contains 13 residues.

This clone was found once. The chain has TRBV7-2 and TRBJ2-1; 8 bases map to TRBD2. Germline CDR1 is SGHTA and CDR2 is FQGNSA. The trim removed 10 bases at V and 5 bases at J, leaving 10 bases unmatched. CDR3 length: 14 residues. CDR3 DNA sequence: TGTGCCACCCGGGAGGGAGGGACCAACAATGAGCAGTTCTTC. Translated: CATREGGTNNEQFF.

This chain joins TRBV12-3 or TRBV12-4 and TRBJ1-2; no reliable D call. Trimming removed 3 bases from V and 0 bases from J, with 5 bases in between. The CDR3 totals 13 residues. The CDR3 loop reads CASSFSSNYGYTF. DNA for the CDR3: TGTGCCAGCAGTTTTTCTTCTAACTATGGCTACACCTTC.

J is TRBJ1-4 and V is TRBV19, with TRBD1 as a possible D gene (6 bases). The V gene's germline CDR1 is LNHDA and CDR2 SQIVND (reference sequence). V lost 6 bases, J lost 6 bases, and 14 bases lay in between. The CDR3 sequence is 14 residues long. The chain's CDR3 is CASRTGNRDEKLFF. The CDR3 DNA reads TGTGCCAGTAGGACCGGGAACAGGGATGAAAAACTGTTTTTT.

The chain has TRBV29-1 and TRBJ2-1; TRBD1 matches 7 bases. Germline CDR1 is SQVTM and CDR2 is ANQGSEA. The J segment lost 13 bases and the V segment lost 4 bases, leaving 7 bases of the junction unmatched. The CDR3 spans 11 residues. CDR3 loop: CSVGRDSGQFF. The CDR3, as DNA: TGCAGCGTTGGAAGGGACAGTGGACAGTTCTTC.

The chain recombines TRBV6-5 with TRBJ1-1; TRBD1 is a possible D gene (6 bases). V lost 0 bases and J lost 4, with 6 bases in between. Germline loops: CDR1 MNHEY, CDR2 SVGAGI. The CDR3 is made up of 13 amino acids. In DNA, the CDR3 is TGTGCCAGCAGTTACTCCAGGGGCACTGAAGCTTTCTTT. Encoded protein: CASSYSRGTEAFF.

J is TRBJ1-1 and V is TRBV27; 7 bases line up with TRBD1. Trimming at V came to 8 bases and at J to 2 bases, leaving 11 bases not matched to a gene. The CDR3 extends over 15 amino acids. Germline V gene data show CDR1 as MNHEY and CDR2 as SMNVEV (reference sequence). CDR3 amino acids: CASVPPGQTNTEAFF. The CDR3 region has the DNA TGTGCCAGCGTACCACCGGGACAGACAAACACTGAAGCTTTCTTT.

The chain recombines TRBV28 with TRBJ1-1; perhaps TRBD1 as D (6 bases). The V gene lost 5 bases and the J gene lost 2 bases, with 9 bases spanning the gap. Per germline, CDR1 MDHEN and CDR2 SYDVKM. This CDR3 is built from 13 residues. CDR3 amino acids: CASSGRGNTEAFF. The CDR3 DNA sequence: TGTGCCAGCAGTGGCAGGGGTAACACTGAAGCTTTCTTT.

The chain combines TRBV7-9 with TRBJ1-4, with D unclear. The length of the CDR3 is 17 residues. CDR1 SEHNR and CDR2 FQNEAQ come from the germline V gene (reference sequence). Deletions cut 1 base from V and 0 bases from J, with 12 bases between. CDR3 in amino acids: CASSLGEGLSTNEKLFF. CDR3 coding DNA: TGTGCCAGCAGCTTAGGGGAAGGACTTTCAACTAATGAAAAACTGTTTTTT.